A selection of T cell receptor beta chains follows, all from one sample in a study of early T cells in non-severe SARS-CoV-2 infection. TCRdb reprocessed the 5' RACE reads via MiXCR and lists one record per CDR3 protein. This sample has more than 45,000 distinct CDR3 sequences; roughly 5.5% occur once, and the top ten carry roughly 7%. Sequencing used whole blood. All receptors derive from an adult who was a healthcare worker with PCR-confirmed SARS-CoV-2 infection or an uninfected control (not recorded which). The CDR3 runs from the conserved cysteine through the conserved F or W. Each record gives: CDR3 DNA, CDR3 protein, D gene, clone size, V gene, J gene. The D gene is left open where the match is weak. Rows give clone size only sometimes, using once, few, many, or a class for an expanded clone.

cdr3_nt: TGCGCCAGCAGCGCGATGGGGAATTCACCCCTCCACTTT
cdr3_aa: CASSAMGNSPLHF
d_call: NA
clone_size: many
v_call: TRBV5-1
j_call: TRBJ1-6

cdr3_nt: TGCGCCAGCAGCCAAGATCAAAGTAATCGTTACGAGCAGTACTTC
cdr3_aa: CASSQDQSNRYEQYF
d_call: NA
clone_size: NA
v_call: TRBV4-1
j_call: TRBJ2-7

cdr3_nt: TGTGCCAGCAGTCAACAGGGGTACACTGAAGCTTTCTTT
cdr3_aa: CASSQQGYTEAFF
d_call: TRBD1
clone_size: few
v_call: TRBV12-3/TRBV12-4
j_call: TRBJ1-1

cdr3_nt: TGTGCCAGCAGCCGCTCCGGGACAGGGGGCACAGATACGCAGTATTTT
cdr3_aa: CASSRSGTGGTDTQYF
d_call: TRBD1
clone_size: many
v_call: TRBV3-1
j_call: TRBJ2-3

cdr3_nt: TGTGCCTGTTCGGCGGTTAACTCCTACGAGCAGTACTTC
cdr3_aa: CACSAVNSYEQYF
d_call: NA
clone_size: many
v_call: TRBV19
j_call: TRBJ2-7

cdr3_nt: TGCAGCGTGGTAGAGGGGGGTAGGCCAGGCACTACGCAGTATTTT
cdr3_aa: CSVVEGGRPGTTQYF
d_call: NA
clone_size: NA
v_call: TRBV29-1
j_call: TRBJ2-3

cdr3_nt: TGCAGTGCTAGAGATCCCGGACAGGGGGCCTTAGTAGGGGTCCGGGTCCCCTACGAGCAGTACTTC
cdr3_aa: CSARDPGQGALVGVRVPYEQYF
d_call: TRBD1
clone_size: many
v_call: TRBV20-1
j_call: TRBJ2-7

cdr3_nt: TGTGCCAGCAGCTTCGTCCAGTCCGATGAGCAGTTCTTC
cdr3_aa: CASSFVQSDEQFF
d_call: NA
clone_size: many
v_call: TRBV5-4
j_call: TRBJ2-1

cdr3_nt: TGTGCCAGCAGTACTAGTGGGACAGGGAGATACAATGAGCAGTTCTTC
cdr3_aa: CASSTSGTGRYNEQFF
d_call: TRBD1
clone_size: NA
v_call: TRBV12-3/TRBV12-4
j_call: TRBJ2-1

cdr3_nt: TGTGCCAGCAGTAGGGCGGGCCAGCCCCAGCATTTT
cdr3_aa: CASSRAGQPQHF
d_call: NA
clone_size: many
v_call: TRBV27
j_call: TRBJ1-5

cdr3_nt: TGTGCCAGTACGGCCGGGTGGGCAGGGGGGTCATATGGCTACACCTTC
cdr3_aa: CASTAGWAGGSYGYTF
d_call: TRBD1
clone_size: few
v_call: TRBV19
j_call: TRBJ1-2

cdr3_nt: TGTGCCTGGAGTGTACAAGCGGTTAGCACAGATACGCAGTATTTT
cdr3_aa: CAWSVQAVSTDTQYF
d_call: NA
clone_size: many
v_call: TRBV30
j_call: TRBJ2-3